This TCR beta chain was obtained from a study of cytomegalovirus exposure and HLA in healthy donors. Study-wide background: HLA-typed donors were the source of about 85 million unique TCRs held in an early data release.

Study-wide results and limits: In a later analysis, several top co-occurrence clusters appeared linked to parvovirus B19, influenza, CMV and Epstein-Barr virus. A later analysis linked a missense DCLRE1C variant to TCR beta V- and J-gene trimming.

This clone turned up a few times. Its antigen is still unknown. PCR was performed using 60 Vbeta and 13 Jbeta primers. Authors' data handling: Roughly 80 million unique TCR beta chains, roughly 11 million shared, were counted in a later analysis. Profiling relied on immunoSEQ multiplex PCR, and the TCRdb table lists in-frame clones only, not all of them. V, J and clone size are taken as reported in that table, and D and trimming were inferred from the DNA itself. Among roughly 97,000 clones, around 81% were seen once, and the ten largest hold about 4.9%. The CDR3 has 13 residues. CDR1 is SQVTM, CDR2 ANQGSEA, per germline. Trimming took 6 bases from V and 4 from J; bases not matched to a gene: 6.

The sample was PBMCs. The chain carries TRBV29-1 and TRBJ1-2, with TRBD1 identical over 9 bases. The sequence derives from a man in his forties or fifties in good health and CMV-seropositive. The CDR3 sequence: CSVEQGAGYGYTF. CDR3 DNA sequence: TGCAGCGTCGAACAGGGGGCGGGCTATGGCTACACCTTC. Full variable domain (outside the CDR3, taken from reference TRBV29-1 and TRBJ1-2): SAVISQKPSRDICQRGTSLTIQCQVDSQVTMMFWYRQQPGQSLTLIATANQGSEATYESGFVIDKFPISRPNLTFSTLTVSNMSPEDSSIYLCSVEQGAGYGYTFGSGTRLTVV.